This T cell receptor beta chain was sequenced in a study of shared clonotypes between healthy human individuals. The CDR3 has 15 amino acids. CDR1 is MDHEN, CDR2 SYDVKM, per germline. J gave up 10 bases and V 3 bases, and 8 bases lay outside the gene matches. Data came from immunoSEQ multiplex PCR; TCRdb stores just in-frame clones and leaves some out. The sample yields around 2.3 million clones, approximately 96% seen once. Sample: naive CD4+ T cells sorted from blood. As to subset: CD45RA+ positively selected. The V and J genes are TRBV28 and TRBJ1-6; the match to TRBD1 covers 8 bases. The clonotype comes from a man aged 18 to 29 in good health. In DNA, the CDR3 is TGTGCCAGCAGTTTGGATGGACAGGGAGGATCACCCCTCCACTTT. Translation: CASSLDGQGGSPLHF.